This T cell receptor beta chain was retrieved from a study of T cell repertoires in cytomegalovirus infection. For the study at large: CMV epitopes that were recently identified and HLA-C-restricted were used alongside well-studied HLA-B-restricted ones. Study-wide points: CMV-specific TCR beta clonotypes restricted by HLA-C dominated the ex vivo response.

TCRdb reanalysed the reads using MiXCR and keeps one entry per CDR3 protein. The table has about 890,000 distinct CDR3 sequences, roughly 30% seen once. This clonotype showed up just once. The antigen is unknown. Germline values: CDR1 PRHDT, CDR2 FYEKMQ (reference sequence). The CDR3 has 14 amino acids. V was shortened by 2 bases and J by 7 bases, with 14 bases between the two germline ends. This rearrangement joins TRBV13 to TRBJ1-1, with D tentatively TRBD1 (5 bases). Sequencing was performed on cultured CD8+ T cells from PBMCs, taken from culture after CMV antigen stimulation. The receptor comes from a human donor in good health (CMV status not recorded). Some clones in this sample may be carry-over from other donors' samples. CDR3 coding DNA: TGTGCCAGCAGCTTATTAACGGGACGTAGTGAAGCTTTCTTT. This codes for CASSLLTGRSEAFF.